This T cell receptor beta chain was observed in a study of graft-versus-host responses after intestinal transplantation (dated by TCRdb to the early 2020s). About the full investigation: The transplants that recipients got were multivisceral, liver-intestinal, or isolated intestinal. All recipients received anti-thymocyte globulin induction followed by maintenance tacrolimus and steroids for roughly 3 years. After intestinal transplantation, graft-versus-host and host-versus-graft alloreactive T cell clones in the graft, circulation and bone marrow were tracked using bulk TCR-beta CDR3 sequencing. To identify alloreactive clones, pre-transplant mixed lymphocyte reaction products were sequenced and compared with unstimulated pre-transplant donor and recipient T cells. A cohort of around 25 intestinal transplant recipients, including one retransplant, was enrolled, and a few patients lacking pretransplant specimens were excluded. A peak of at least 4% donor T cells among recipient peripheral blood mononuclear cells was the definition used for donor T cell macrochimerism. Rather than being sequenced by the commercial service, samples from a few later patients were sequenced in-house on an Illumina MiSeq and processed with MiXCR.

Receptors were amplified or captured by the immunoSEQ multiplex PCR assay. For most patients, genomic DNA was isolated with the Qiagen DNeasy Blood and Tissue Kit and shipped frozen to Adaptive Biotechnologies for TCR sequencing. Adaptive Biotechnologies carried out high-throughput TCR-beta CDR3 sequencing of genomic DNA for most patients. Regarding the original processing steps: Adaptive's ImmunoSEQ software was the source of the TCR sequencing data for fewer than 20 patients, while a few other patients were processed with MiXCR and VDJtools. CD4 versus CD8 sorting errors were corrected by removing sequences found in both subsets at a frequency ratio below 5:1. CDR3 nucleotide sequences shared between donor and recipient were removed because their origin could not be assigned. Alloreactive clones required at least 2-fold expansion over unstimulated cells and minimum CFSE-low frequency of 0.002% (template counts) or 0.001% (read counts). Clones were considered mappable if detected in sequenced pre-transplant spleen, lymph node, or MLR CFSE-low populations of the donor or recipient. Cumulative frequency of alloreactive clones was calculated as a percentage of all sequences weighted by copy number. As stored in TCRdb, this immuneACCESS dataset retains in-frame rearrangements with V and J assigned. A fraction of the clones does not appear; measured against another copy, unresolved V genes explain less than half of the discrepancy, and the remainder lacks a known reason. From that table come the V and J calls and clone size; the DNA was used to work out D and trimming. Recorded for this sample are around 90,000 clones; around 92% of them occurred a single time. The ten largest clones take up about 0.073% of the sample.

The intended sense of this specimen's time point label: cells obtained before transplantation from donor or recipient. CD3+CD4+ and CD3+CD8+ populations were FACS-sorted from unstimulated pre-transplant donor and recipient cells taken from spleen or lymph nodes. Overall results and qualifications from the work: Peak levels of circulating GvH clones were associated with declines in HvG clones early after transplant. The conclusions were limited by the relatively low number and heterogeneity of the intestinal transplant patients. GvH clones were found in recipient bone marrow, and some of the GvH clones appeared earlier in ileal mucosa or blood, which is consistent with an intestinal mucosal origin. In patients with donor T cell macrochimerism, the allografts had high GvH to HvG T cell clonal ratios.

CDR1 and CDR2 are read off the germline V gene (reference sequence) as LNHDA and SQIVND. The junction carries 14 bases between V and J, which are trimmed by 3 bases and 8 bases respectively. The CDR3 runs 15 amino acids, cysteine and phenylalanine included. The retained sequence is limited to the CDR3, 45 bases, with the frame set at the first base. As regards this clone: The antigen it recognizes is unknown. Base qualities are missing; no much larger clone stands one base away.

The V and J segments used are TRBV19 and TRBJ1-6; 5 matching bases give a weak D call of TRBD1. The TCR originated in a human donor who was the organ donor for an intestinal transplant. The source was unstimulated CD8+ T cells sorted from spleen or lymph node cells, collected before transplant. The bases are TGTGCCAGTAGTATCGCTTACGACAGTTATTCACCCCTCCACTTT. This yields the protein CASSIAYDSYSPLHF.